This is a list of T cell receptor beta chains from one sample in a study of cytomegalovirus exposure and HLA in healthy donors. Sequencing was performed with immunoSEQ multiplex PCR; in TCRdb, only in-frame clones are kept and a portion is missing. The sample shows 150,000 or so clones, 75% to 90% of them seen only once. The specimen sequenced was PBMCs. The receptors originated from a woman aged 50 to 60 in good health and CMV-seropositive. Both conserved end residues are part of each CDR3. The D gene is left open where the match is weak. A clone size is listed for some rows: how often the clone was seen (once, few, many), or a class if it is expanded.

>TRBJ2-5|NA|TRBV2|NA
CASSEGLQETQYF
TGTGCCAGCAGTGAAGGACTCCAAGAGACCCAGTACTTC
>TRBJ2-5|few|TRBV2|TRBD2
CASQPGLAVETQYF
TGTGCCAGCCAACCGGGACTAGCGGTAGAGACCCAGTACTTC
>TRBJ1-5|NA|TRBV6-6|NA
CASSYSFARQPQHF
TGTGCCAGCAGTTACTCTTTTGCCAGGCAGCCCCAGCATTTT
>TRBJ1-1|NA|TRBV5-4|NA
CASSLVGGLGNTEAFF
TGTGCCAGCAGCTTAGTCGGGGGGTTGGGAAACACTGAAGCTTTCTTT
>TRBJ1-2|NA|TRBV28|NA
CASKNPGLANYGYTF
TGTGCCAGCAAAAATCCAGGGTTGGCGAACTATGGCTACACCTTC
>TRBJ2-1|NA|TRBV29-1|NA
CSGGETMYNEQFF
TGCAGCGGGGGGGAGACTATGTACAATGAGCAGTTCTTC
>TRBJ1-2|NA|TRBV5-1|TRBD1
CASSSDRVYGYTF
TGCGCCAGCAGCTCCGACAGGGTGTATGGCTACACCTTC
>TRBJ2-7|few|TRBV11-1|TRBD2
CASSLPLAGHEQYF
TGTGCCAGCAGCTTACCTTTAGCGGGTCACGAGCAGTACTTC
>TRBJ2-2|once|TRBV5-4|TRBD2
CASSSLAGETGELFF
TGTGCCAGCAGCTCGCTAGCGGGAGAAACCGGGGAGCTGTTTTTT
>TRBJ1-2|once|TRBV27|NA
CASSALTASYGYTF
TGTGCCAGCAGTGCCCTGACAGCCTCCTATGGCTACACCTTC
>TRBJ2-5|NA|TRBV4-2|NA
CASSPSRGTQETQYF
TGTGCCAGCAGCCCCTCCCGGGGGACTCAAGAGACCCAGTACTTC
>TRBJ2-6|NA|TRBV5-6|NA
CASSLGQVAGANVLTF
TGTGCCAGCAGCCTTGGTCAGGTAGCTGGGGCCAACGTCCTGACTTTC
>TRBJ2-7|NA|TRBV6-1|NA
CASRPTLRYEQYF
TGTGCCAGCAGACCTACCTTGCGCTACGAGCAGTACTTC
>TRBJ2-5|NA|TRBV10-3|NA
CAIRRGAGEQYF
TGTGCCATCCGGAGGGGGGCGGGGGAGCAGTACTTC
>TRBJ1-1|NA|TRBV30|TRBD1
CAWSGQVNSAFF
TGTGCCTGGTCGGGACAGGTGAATAGTGCTTTCTTT
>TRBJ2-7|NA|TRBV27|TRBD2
CASSLMASGNYEQYF
TGTGCCAGCAGTTTAATGGCTAGCGGAAACTACGAGCAGTACTTC
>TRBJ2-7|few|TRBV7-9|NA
CSSGLLSYEQYF
TGTTCCAGCGGTCTACTCTCCTACGAGCAGTACTTC
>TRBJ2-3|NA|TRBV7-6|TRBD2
CASSSLPSERGLSTDTQYF
TGTGCCAGCAGCTCTCTACCATCAGAGCGGGGGCTTAGCACAGATACGCAGTATTTT
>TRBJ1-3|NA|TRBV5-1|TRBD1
CASSPRTGDSGNTIYF
TGCGCCAGCAGCCCACGGACAGGGGACTCTGGAAACACCATATATTTT
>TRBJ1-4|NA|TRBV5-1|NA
CASSLGAVDEKLFF
TGCGCCAGCAGCTTGGGGGCAGTCGATGAAAAACTGTTTTTT
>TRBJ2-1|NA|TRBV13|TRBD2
CASSLWGGLAEQFF
TGTGCCAGCAGCTTATGGGGAGGGCTAGCTGAGCAGTTCTTC
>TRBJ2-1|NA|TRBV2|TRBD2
CASTPGTRIGEQFF
TGTGCCAGCACCCCCGGGACTAGGATCGGTGAGCAGTTCTTC
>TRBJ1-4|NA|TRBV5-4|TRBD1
CASSYSRGPEKLFF
TGTGCCAGCAGCTATTCGAGGGGGCCTGAAAAACTGTTTTTT
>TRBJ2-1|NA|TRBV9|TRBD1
CASSVTGAGNEQFF
TGTGCCAGCAGCGTAACAGGGGCTGGCAATGAGCAGTTCTTC
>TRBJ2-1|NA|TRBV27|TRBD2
CASSLMTSGGARHNEQFF
TGTGCCAGCAGTTTAATGACTAGCGGGGGGGCCCGGCACAATGAGCAGTTCTTC
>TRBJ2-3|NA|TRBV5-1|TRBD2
CASSIIAGGTDTQYF
TGCGCCAGCAGTATTATAGCGGGAGGCACAGATACGCAGTATTTT
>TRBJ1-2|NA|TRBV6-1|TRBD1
CASRETGEDGYTF
TGTGCCAGCAGGGAGACAGGGGAGGATGGCTACACCTTC
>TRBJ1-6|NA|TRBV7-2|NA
CASSLVGSGGRNSPLHF
TGTGCCAGCAGCTTAGTGGGTTCGGGGGGCAGGAATTCACCCCTCCACTTT
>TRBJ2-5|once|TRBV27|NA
CASSGSGWGETQYF
TGTGCCAGCAGCGGTAGCGGATGGGGGGAGACCCAGTACTTC
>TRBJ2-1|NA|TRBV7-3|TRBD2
CASSSLAGDAYNEQFF
TGTGCCAGCAGCTCTTTAGCGGGAGACGCCTACAATGAGCAGTTCTTC
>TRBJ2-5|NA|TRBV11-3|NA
CASSSSGQLETQYF
TGTGCCAGCAGCTCCTCTGGACAGTTGGAGACCCAGTACTTC
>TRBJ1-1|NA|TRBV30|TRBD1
CAWSDTTGAAFF
TGTGCCTGGAGCGACACGACAGGGGCCGCTTTCTTT